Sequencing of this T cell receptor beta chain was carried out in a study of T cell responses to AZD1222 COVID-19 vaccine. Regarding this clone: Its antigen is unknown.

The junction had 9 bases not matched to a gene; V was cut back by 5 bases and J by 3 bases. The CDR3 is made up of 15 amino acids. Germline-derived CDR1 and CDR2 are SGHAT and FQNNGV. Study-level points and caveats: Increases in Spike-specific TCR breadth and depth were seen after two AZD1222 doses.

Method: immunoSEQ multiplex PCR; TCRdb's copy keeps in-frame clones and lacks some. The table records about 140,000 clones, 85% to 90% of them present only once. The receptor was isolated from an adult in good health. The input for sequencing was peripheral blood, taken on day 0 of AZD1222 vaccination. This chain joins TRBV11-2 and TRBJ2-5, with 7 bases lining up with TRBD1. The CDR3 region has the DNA TGTGCCAGCAGCCAAGGGGGCAGGGGCGAAGAGACCCAGTACTTC. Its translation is CASSQGGRGEETQYF.